These 17 T cell receptor beta chains came from one sample sequenced in a study of shared clonotypes between healthy human individuals. The assay was immunoSEQ multiplex PCR, and TCRdb's table has in-frame clones only and misses some. The sample yields about 2.3 million clones, 85% to 95% seen once. Specimen: naive CD4+ T cells from PBMCs. Subset in this sample: CD45RA+ positively selected. These receptors all come from a young man in good health. Some clones in this sample may be carry-over from other donors' samples.

A note on this clone: The sample carries other DNA sequences with the same CDR3. This CDR3 is CASSQGQGNEKLFF. CDR3 nucleotides: TGTGCCAGCAGCCAAGGACAGGGTAATGAAAAACTGTTTTTT. This rearrangement joins TRBV4-2 to TRBJ1-4; TRBD1 matches at 7 bases. From germline, CDR1 is LGHNA and CDR2 YNFKEQ. The CDR3 contains 14 residues. V dropped 1 base and J dropped 4; count of bases not matched to a gene: 0.

This sequence joins TRBV28 and TRBJ1-2; D perhaps matches TRBD1 (5 bases). The germline CDR1 and CDR2 sequences are MDHEN and SYDVKM. The CDR3 is made up of 15 amino acids. With 5 bases removed from V and 1 base from J, the gap between germline ends came to 14 bases. Here the CDR3 DNA reads TGTGCCAGCAGTCTCGACAGCCTTGGTAACTATGGCTACACCTTC. Its translation is CASSLDSLGNYGYTF.

In regard to this clone: Other nucleotide sequences from this sample produce the same CDR3. The CDR3 coding sequence is TGTGCCAGCAGTGAAAAGGGATATAGCAATCAGCCCCAGCATTTT. Translating gives CASSEKGYSNQPQHF. J is TRBJ1-5 and V is TRBV2, with unresolved D. Germline V CDR1 and CDR2: SNHLY, FYNNEI. The V and J ends lost 2 bases and 0 bases respectively, with 8 bases between them. The CDR3 is 15 amino acids.

This clone was found once. J is TRBJ2-7 and V is TRBV27, with unresolved D. The germline V and J ends were trimmed by 0 bases and 2 bases, with 5 bases remaining between them. The CDR3 loop spans 13 amino acids. Germline-derived CDR1 and CDR2 are MNHEY and SMNVEV (reference sequence). In nucleotides, the CDR3 is TGTGCCAGCAGTTTATCCGTTGCCTACGAGCAGTACTTC. The encoded protein is CASSLSVAYEQYF.

CDR3 loop: CASSATSSSYNEQFF. CDR3 nucleotide sequence: TGTGCCAGCAGTGCTACCTCGAGCTCCTACAATGAGCAGTTCTTC. The chain recombines TRBV6-4 with TRBJ2-1, with D uncertain. V was shortened by 4 bases and J by 0 bases, with 10 bases between the two germline ends. The CDR3 loop spans 15 amino acids. CDR1 and CDR2 (germline): MRHNA, SNTAGT.

The chain recombines TRBV25-1 with TRBJ2-7; 10 bases agree with TRBD2. Trimming cost V 5 bases and J 6 bases; bases outside gene matches: 7. This CDR3 region has 14 residues. Per germline, CDR1 MGHDK and CDR2 SYGVNS. The CDR3 protein is CASSTLAGAFEQYF. The DNA of the CDR3 is TGTGCCAGCAGTACCCTAGCGGGAGCATTCGAGCAGTACTTC.

The V call is TRBV4-1, the J call TRBJ1-4; 11 bases are a match to TRBD1. The CDR3 has 15 residues. The V gene end was trimmed by 1 base and the J gene end by 7 bases; junction bases not matched to a gene: 2. Germline V lookup: CDR1 MGHRA, CDR2 YSYEKL. The chain's CDR3 is CASSQGTGGGEKLFF. CDR3 DNA sequence: TGCGCCAGCAGCCAAGGGACAGGGGGCGGTGAAAAACTGTTTTTT.

Note on this clone: At the DNA level, this CDR3 is encoded by other sequences in the same sample as well. The rearrangement links TRBV28 to TRBJ1-1, with D unresolved. The length of the CDR3 is 12 residues. CDR1 and CDR2 from the germline V gene are MDHEN and SYDVKM. Trimming left V 2 bases short and J 6 bases short, with 7 bases between. The CDR3 DNA sequence: TGTGCCAGCAGTTTAGGTGGCTCTGAAGCTTTCTTT. Amino acid sequence: CASSLGGSEAFF.

The chain links TRBV19 to TRBJ2-7; D gene uncertain. Germline assignment: CDR1 LNHDA and CDR2 SQIVND (reference sequence). Trimming removed 3 bases from V and 7 bases from J, with 16 bases in between. CDR3 size: 14 residues. The CDR3 loop is CASSMMAVTTEQYF. CDR3 coding DNA: TGTGCCAGTAGTATGATGGCAGTGACGACGGAGCAGTACTTC.

This chain uses TRBV19 with TRBJ2-1, with 12 bases fitting TRBD2. This CDR3 contains 18 residues. Germline loops: CDR1 LNHDA, CDR2 SQIVND (reference sequence). V lost 0 bases to trimming and J lost 1 base; unmatched junction nucleotides: 4. CDR3 nucleotides: TGTGCCAGTAGTATAGATCGGACTAGCGGGAAATCCTACAATGAGCAGTTCTTC. It translates to CASSIDRTSGKSYNEQFF.

J is TRBJ1-2 and V is TRBV5-1; 8 bases fit TRBD1. The CDR3 runs to 15 residues. V shed 0 bases, J shed 4 bases, and the junction held 5 bases outside the gene matches. Germline lookup yields CDR1 SGHRS and CDR2 YFSETQ. This chain's CDR3 is CASSLETGALYGYTF. Here the CDR3 DNA reads TGCGCCAGCAGCTTGGAGACAGGGGCACTCTATGGCTACACCTTC.

The V and J genes are TRBV6-5 and TRBJ2-1; D is unclear. CDR3 length: 13 amino acids. Germline V lookup: CDR1 MNHEY, CDR2 SVGAGI. The germline V and J ends were trimmed by 4 bases and 8 bases, with 12 bases remaining between them. The CDR3 sequence is CASSSIKGYEQFF. The CDR3 DNA reads TGTGCCAGCAGTTCGATAAAGGGTTATGAGCAGTTCTTC.

The table lists this clone with a count of one. The J gene is TRBJ2-1, the V gene TRBV9; the match to TRBD1 covers 9 bases. The germline CDR1 and CDR2 sequences are SGDLS and YYNGEE. The CDR3 extends over 18 amino acids. Germline trimming cut 4 bases from V and 4 bases from J; bases unmatched to any gene: 15. The CDR3: CASSPRDFGQGSYNEQFF. CDR3 in DNA: TGTGCCAGCAGCCCGCGGGATTTCGGACAGGGGAGTTACAATGAGCAGTTCTTC.

The chain uses TRBV7-3 and TRBJ2-7; D is unresolved. CDR1 and CDR2 from the germline V gene are SGHTA and FQGTGA. V was clipped by 1 base and J by 2 bases, with 9 bases between them. The CDR3 runs to 14 residues. CDR3 amino acids: CASSLRPGPYEQYF. The CDR3 region has the DNA TGTGCCAGCAGCTTAAGGCCGGGTCCCTACGAGCAGTACTTC.

The chain is built from TRBV5-8 and TRBJ1-4; D gene unclear. The CDR3 has 17 residues. Trimming stripped 0 bases from V and 0 bases from J, with 12 bases between. Germline assignment: CDR1 SGHTS and CDR2 YDEGEE. CDR3 amino acids: CASSLGLRLATNEKLFF. The CDR3 bases are TGTGCCAGCAGCTTGGGCCTGCGTCTGGCAACTAATGAAAAACTGTTTTTT.

This chain uses TRBV6-5 with TRBJ1-1; D call uncertain. Germline V lookup: CDR1 MNHEY, CDR2 SVGAGI. V lost 5 bases and J 4 bases, leaving 5 bases between the germline ends. The CDR3 spans 11 residues. CDR3 sequence: CASSTPTEAFF. In DNA, the CDR3 is TGTGCCAGCAGTACCCCCACTGAAGCTTTCTTT.

The chain uses TRBV28 and TRBJ2-4, with 8 bases matching TRBD2. This CDR3 is built from 15 residues. Trimming removed 5 bases from V and 3 bases from J; junction bases left unmatched: 6. Germline V gene sequence: CDR1 MDHEN, CDR2 SYDVKM. The DNA of the CDR3 is TGTGCCAGCAGTCCGATCACTAGCGGCAAAAACATTCAGTACTTC. Its translation: CASSPITSGKNIQYF.